One sample yielded the 32 T cell receptor beta chains listed below, sequenced in a study of blood T cell repertoires in COVID-19. Assay used: immunoSEQ multiplex PCR; TCRdb lists only in-frame clones, some missing. This sample yields 150,000 to 200,000 clones, of which approximately 80% are seen a single time; roughly 9.6% belongs to the top ten. What was sequenced was PBMCs or T cells enriched from blood (not recorded which). These receptors all come from a man in his forties or fifties who had recovered from COVID-19.

This clone came up once. J is TRBJ1-2 and V is TRBV3-1 (or the pseudogene TRBV3-2); 9 bases match TRBD1. The CDR3 sequence is 11 residues long. Trimming took 8 bases from V and 6 from J; bases not matched to a gene: 1. CDR1 is LGHDT, CDR2 YNNKEL, per germline (reference sequence). The CDR3 spells CASGQGHGYTF. DNA of the CDR3: TGTGCCAGCGGACAGGGGCATGGCTACACCTTC.

The DNA of the CDR3 is TGTGCCAGCAGTGACCTTGCAACTAATGAAAAACTGTTTTTT. This translates into CASSDLATNEKLFF. The chain couples TRBV25-1 to TRBJ1-4; D remains unclear. CDR1 is MGHDK and CDR2 is SYGVNS in the germline V gene. Trimming cost V 3 bases and J 0 bases, with 5 bases left between them. The CDR3 length is 14 residues.

The chain combines TRBV19 with TRBJ2-7; D possibly corresponds to TRBD2 (6 bases). V lost 3 bases and J lost 7, with 22 bases in between. The CDR3 loop spans 16 amino acids. Germline CDR1 and CDR2: LNHDA and SQIVND (reference sequence). CDR3 sequence reads: CASSIAPDSSGREQYF. The CDR3 coding sequence is TGTGCCAGTAGTATCGCCCCTGACAGTAGCGGCCGTGAGCAGTACTTC.

This sequence joins TRBV19 and TRBJ1-4, with D uncertain. The germline V and J ends were trimmed by 7 bases and 8 bases, with 17 bases remaining between them. Germline-derived CDR1 and CDR2 are LNHDA and SQIVND (reference sequence). The CDR3 runs 14 residues. CDR3 in amino acids: CASKESIREEKLFF. In DNA, the CDR3 is TGTGCCAGTAAAGAATCAATCCGGGAGGAAAAACTGTTTTTT.

The rearrangement links TRBV27 to TRBJ2-5, with 8 bases fitting TRBD2. This CDR3 contains 15 residues. V was clipped by 5 bases and J by 2 bases; unmatched bases: 7. Germline lookup yields CDR1 MNHEY and CDR2 SMNVEV (reference sequence). CDR3 coding DNA: TGTGCCAGCAGTGTCCGACTAGCGCAGCAAGAGACCCAGTACTTC. This encodes CASSVRLAQQETQYF.

V usage is TRBV7-3 and J usage is TRBJ2-2, with TRBD2 matching 11 bases. Germline CDR1 and CDR2: SGHTA and FQGTGA. This CDR3 has 15 amino acids. V was clipped by 4 bases and J by 3 bases; unmatched bases: 1. CDR3 sequence reads: CASSSGLADTGELFF. CDR3 DNA sequence: TGTGCCAGCAGCTCGGGACTAGCGGACACCGGGGAGCTGTTTTTT. The whole variable domain, filled in from reference TRBV7-3 and TRBJ2-2, reads GAGVSQTPSNKVTEKGKYVELRCDPISGHTALYWYRQSLGQGPEFLIYFQGTGAADDSGLPNDRFFAVRPEGSVSTLKIQRTERGDSAVYLCASSSGLADTGELFFGEGSRLTVL.

J is TRBJ2-1 and V is TRBV15; 12 nucleotides match TRBD1. The length of the CDR3 is 16 residues. V gave up 3 bases and J gave up 7 bases; unmatched junction bases: 7. CDR1 and CDR2 from the germline V gene are LNHNV and YYDKDF (reference sequence). The CDR3 sequence is CATSSGKGQGANEQFF. In DNA, the CDR3 is TGTGCCACCAGCAGTGGAAAGGGACAGGGGGCAAATGAGCAGTTCTTC.

This clone was detected only a few times. The rearrangement links TRBV27 to TRBJ1-1; no clear D gene. The CDR3 length is 9 residues. Looked up from germline, CDR1 is MNHEY and CDR2 is SMNVEV (reference sequence). With 6 bases removed from V and 8 bases from J, the gap between germline ends came to 4 bases. CDR3 nucleotide sequence: TGTGCCAGCAGCGTAGAAGCTTTCTTT. Translating gives CASSVEAFF.

The chain carries TRBV27 and TRBJ1-6; D is unresolved. The germline CDR1 and CDR2 sequences are MNHEY and SMNVEV (reference sequence). The CDR3 sequence is 18 residues long. Trimming cost V 5 bases and J 10 bases, with 27 bases left between them. The CDR3 spells CASSPLLFGVNNESPLHF. In nucleotides, the CDR3 is TGTGCCAGCAGTCCCCTCCTTTTCGGGGTAAATAATGAATCACCCCTCCACTTT.

The V and J genes are TRBV6-5 and TRBJ1-1; D perhaps matches TRBD1 (5 bases). V was cut by 4 bases and J by 2 bases, with 17 bases left in between. Germline loops: CDR1 MNHEY, CDR2 SVGAGI. The CDR3 runs 16 residues. For the CDR3, the DNA is TGTGCCAGCAGTTGGTCAGGGCCCAACCTAAACACTGAAGCTTTCTTT. Translating gives CASSWSGPNLNTEAFF.

The rearrangement uses TRBV5-1 and TRBJ2-2; 7 bases match TRBD1. This CDR3 comprises 17 residues. The germline CDR1 and CDR2 sequences are SGHRS and YFSETQ. Trimming at V came to 3 bases and at J to 4 bases, leaving 12 bases not matched to a gene. As DNA, the CDR3 is TGCGCCAGCAGCTCCAGTACCGGGACAGCCTCCACCGGGGAGCTGTTTTTT. It codes for CASSSSTGTASTGELFF.

V usage is TRBV19 and J usage is TRBJ2-1, with TRBD2 matching 9 bases. CDR3 length: 15 amino acids. Germline V CDR1 and CDR2: LNHDA, SQIVND (reference sequence). The J segment lost 9 bases and the V segment lost 6 bases, leaving 12 bases of the junction unmatched. The CDR3 nucleotides are TGTGCCAGTAGGGGGAGGGTAGCGGGAGCGGGTGAGCAGTTCTTC. This translates into CASRGRVAGAGEQFF.

The CDR3 DNA reads as TGTGCCACCAGCAGAGACCCTAGCGGGGGGGGTAGCACAGATACGCAGTATTTT. This translates into CATSRDPSGGGSTDTQYF. This chain connects TRBV15 to TRBJ2-3, with 12 bases aligning to TRBD2. Germline V gene lookup returns CDR1 LNHNV and CDR2 YYDKDF (reference sequence). This CDR3 has 18 amino acids. V trimming: 0 bases; J trimming: 0 bases; junction bases outside the gene matches: 4.

V and J are TRBV2 and TRBJ1-2; D not certain. This CDR3 comprises 13 residues. V was trimmed by 7 bases and J by 1 base, leaving 10 bases between them. CDR1 is SNHLY and CDR2 is FYNNEI in the germline V gene. The chain's CDR3 is CASILLLNYGYTF. In DNA form, the CDR3 reads TGTGCCAGCATACTTTTACTTAACTATGGCTACACCTTC.

The V gene is TRBV7-9, the J gene TRBJ1-2, with 8 bases fitting TRBD1. Per the germline V gene, CDR1 is SEHNR and CDR2 is FQNEAQ (reference sequence). The trim removed 5 bases at V and 8 bases at J, leaving 22 bases unmatched. CDR3 length: 18 amino acids. CDR3 sequence: CASSRTGGFLDSDGGYTF. CDR3 coding DNA: TGTGCCAGCAGCCGAACAGGGGGTTTTTTAGACTCCGATGGGGGCTACACCTTC. The whole variable domain, filled in from reference TRBV7-9 and TRBJ1-2, reads DTGVSQNPRHKITKRGQNVTFRCDPISEHNRLYWYRQTLGQGPEFLTYFQNEAQLEKSRLLSDRFSAERPKGSFSTLEIQRTEQGDSAMYLCASSRTGGFLDSDGGYTFGSGTRLTVV.

V is TRBV6-5 and J is TRBJ1-6; D not certain. The CDR3 length is 14 residues. Between the trimmed V and J ends, which lost 6 bases and 6 bases, there was a span of 12 bases. The germline CDR1 and CDR2 sequences are MNHEY and SVGAGI. The CDR3 DNA sequence: TGTGCCAGCAGGGCAGGAGGTTCTAATTCACCCCTCCACTTT. Translated, it gives CASRAGGSNSPLHF.

The chain has TRBV27 and TRBJ1-2; 9 bases are shared with TRBD1. The CDR3 is 13 amino acids. The V segment lost 4 bases and the J segment 6 bases; nucleotides outside the gene matches: 3. Germline-derived CDR1 and CDR2 are MNHEY and SMNVEV (reference sequence). The CDR3 nucleotides are TGTGCCAGCAGTTCAAGGGACAGGGATGGCTACACCTTC. This sequence encodes CASSSRDRDGYTF.

A remark on this clone: Sequence at one end of the junction differs from germline and may be a read error. V gene TRBV7-9 combines with J gene TRBJ1-1, with a weak D call TRBD1 (6 bases). Germline CDR1 reads SEHNR; CDR2 reads FQNEAQ (reference sequence). The CDR3 is made up of 12 amino acids. The CDR3 loop is CASSLGGGTGTF. CDR3 coding DNA: TGTGCCAGCAGCTTAGGAGGGGGAACAGGAACGTTT.

The table lists this clone with a count of one. The genes are TRBV27 and TRBJ2-5; 8 positions agree with TRBD2. After removal of 7 bases from V and 2 bases from J, the junction contained 6 bases not matched to a gene. CDR3 length equals 14 residues. Per the germline V gene, CDR1 is MNHEY and CDR2 is SMNVEV (reference sequence). The CDR3 loop reads CASTLRGGQETQYF. CDR3 bases: TGTGCCAGCACCCTTCGGGGGGGGCAAGAGACCCAGTACTTC.

The sample holds one count of this clone. This chain links TRBV19 with TRBJ1-5; D unresolved. CDR3 length: 15 amino acids. In germline, CDR1 is LNHDA, CDR2 SQIVND (reference sequence). Trimming stripped 3 bases from V and 6 bases from J, with 15 bases between. CDR3 sequence reads: CASSIRPPAGQPQHF. For the CDR3, the DNA is TGTGCCAGTAGTATCCGTCCACCGGCGGGTCAGCCCCAGCATTTT.

V usage is TRBV7-9 and J usage is TRBJ2-1, with 10 bases aligning to TRBD2. The CDR3 loop spans 15 amino acids. V shed 3 bases, J shed 6 bases, and the junction held 5 bases outside the gene matches. The V gene's germline CDR1 is SEHNR and CDR2 FQNEAQ (reference sequence). This CDR3 reads CASSLTLAGRNEQFF. In DNA, the CDR3 is TGTGCCAGCAGCTTGACACTAGCGGGACGCAATGAGCAGTTCTTC.

This chain uses TRBV20-1 with TRBJ1-5; no definite D call. Looked up from germline, CDR1 is DFQATT and CDR2 is SNEGSKA (reference sequence). This CDR3 has 11 residues. V shed 0 bases and J shed 15 bases, with 12 bases lying between them. The CDR3 region is CSARDREARHF. The CDR3 DNA follows: TGCAGTGCTAGAGATCGGGAGGCGAGGCATTTT.

The chain combines TRBV28 with TRBJ2-7; TRBD1 matches at 8 bases. Germline CDR1 reads MDHEN; CDR2 reads SYDVKM. J gave up 1 base and V 8 bases, and 7 bases lay outside the gene matches. The CDR3 covers 14 residues. The CDR3 here is CASRTDRGSYEQYF. The CDR3 region has the DNA TGTGCCAGCCGGACCGACAGGGGTTCCTACGAGCAGTACTTC.

J is TRBJ2-1 and V is TRBV27, with D tentatively TRBD2 (6 bases). This CDR3 is built from 13 residues. CDR1 and CDR2 from the germline V gene are MNHEY and SMNVEV (reference sequence). V lost 6 bases and J lost 6, with 12 bases in between. The DNA of the CDR3 is TGTGCCAGCAGCTCCCGGCGGGGCAATGAGCAGTTCTTC. Encoded protein: CASSSRRGNEQFF.

The V gene is TRBV4-1, the J gene TRBJ2-4; possible D gene TRBD2, 6 bases. Germline V gene data show CDR1 as MGHRA and CDR2 as YSYEKL. The CDR3 is made up of 10 amino acids. With 7 bases removed from V and 9 bases from J, the gap between germline ends came to 7 bases. The DNA of the CDR3 is TGCGCCAGCATGGGGGGCATTCAGTACTTC. This codes for CASMGGIQYF.

This rearrangement joins TRBV5-1 to TRBJ2-7, with D maybe TRBD1 (5 bases). Trimming cost V 4 bases and J 2 bases, with 10 bases left between them. The germline CDR1 and CDR2 sequences are SGHRS and YFSETQ. CDR3 length: 13 residues. This CDR3 reads CASSPWGPYEQYF. The CDR3 DNA is TGCGCCAGCAGCCCCTGGGGCCCCTACGAGCAGTACTTC.

The rearrangement uses TRBV6-1 and TRBJ2-1; perhaps TRBD2 as D (6 bases). The length of the CDR3 is 17 residues. V was pared by 4 bases and J by 5 bases, with 21 bases between. Germline assignment: CDR1 MNHNS and CDR2 SASEGT. In DNA, the CDR3 is TGTGCCAGCAGTGTCGTAAGCGGCGCGGGGAGAGACAATGAGCAGTTCTTC. Protein sequence: CASSVVSGAGRDNEQFF.

In DNA, the CDR3 is TGTGCCAGCAGCATAGGACTAGCGGGGGTTTTCCCGTACTTC. Translated, it gives CASSIGLAGVFPYF. The genes are TRBV5-6 and TRBJ2-5; TRBD2 aligns across 13 bases. V trimming: 4 bases; J trimming: 13 bases; junction bases outside the gene matches: 10. This CDR3 has 14 residues. Germline lookup yields CDR1 SGHDT and CDR2 YYEEEE.

This clone was found a few times. The rearrangement links TRBV2 to TRBJ2-7, with a tentative D call TRBD2 (7 bases). V lost 2 bases, J lost 3 bases, and 11 bases lay in between. Germline V CDR1 and CDR2: SNHLY, FYNNEI. The CDR3 is 14 residues long. The CDR3 DNA reads TGTGCCAGCAGTGAACGGGGGGCTAGCTACGAGCAGTACTTC. Translation gives CASSERGASYEQYF.

The chain employs TRBV7-8 and TRBJ2-7, with 9 bases that match TRBD1. The V segment lost 5 bases and the J segment 2 bases; nucleotides outside the gene matches: 16. Germline V gene lookup returns CDR1 SGHVS and CDR2 FQNEAQ. The length of the CDR3 is 18 residues. CDR3 DNA sequence: TGTGCCAGCAGCGAGGTGCTTGTTGGAAGGGACAGGGCCTACGAGCAGTACTTC. Translated, it gives CASSEVLVGRDRAYEQYF.

The chain recombines TRBV10-3 with TRBJ2-1; 7 bases are shared with TRBD1. The CDR3 extends over 14 amino acids. V lost 6 bases to trimming and J lost 8 bases; unmatched junction nucleotides: 10. Germline values: CDR1 ENHRY, CDR2 SYGVKD. Here the CDR3 reads CAIRAGTATHEQFF. CDR3 sequence (DNA): TGTGCCATCAGGGCCGGGACAGCGACTCATGAGCAGTTCTTC.

The chain recombines TRBV28 with TRBJ2-1; 9 bases match TRBD2. CDR1 MDHEN and CDR2 SYDVKM come from the germline V gene. There are 17 residues in the CDR3. V shed 5 bases, J shed 3 bases, and the junction held 11 bases outside the gene matches. CDR3 DNA sequence: TGTGCCAGCAGTCCCCCGTTAGCGGGAGTGGGCTACAATGAGCAGTTCTTC. Protein: CASSPPLAGVGYNEQFF.